A selection of T cell receptor beta chains follows, all from one sample in a study of CD8 T cells in ankylosing spondylitis. TCRdb processed the 5' RACE reads anew with MiXCR; each CDR3 protein has one entry. The profile shows some 450,000 distinct CDR3 sequences, 17% of them singletons. The sample was blood, either unsorted or a sorted T cell fraction (not recorded which). The receptors here all came from a male donor with ankylosing spondylitis. Each CDR3 is given with its conserved first and last residue. The D gene is left open where the match is weak. Clone size is stated in some rows and not others, as once, few, many or a class when expanded.

size	D	V	J	CDR3	DNA
NA	NA	TRBV20-1	TRBJ2-5	CSASRGGETQYF	TGCAGTGCTAGTCGTGGCGGAGAGACCCAGTACTTC
few	NA	TRBV6-2/TRBV6-3	TRBJ2-7	CASSNGLVETYEQYF	TGTGCCAGCAGTAATGGACTGGTGGAGACCTACGAGCAGTACTTC
NA	NA	TRBV20-1	TRBJ1-2	CSAREGYGYTF	TGCAGTGCTAGGGAAGGCTATGGCTACACCTTC
NA	TRBD1	TRBV5-6	TRBJ1-2	CATSGTGGQRGYGYTF	TGTGCCACCTCCGGGACAGGGGGCCAAAGGGGCTATGGCTACACCTTC
NA	NA	TRBV6-1	TRBJ2-3	CASGDLAGLGTDTQYF	TGTGCCAGCGGGGACCTGGCCGGACTCGGCACAGATACGCAGTATTTT
few	NA	TRBV7-8	TRBJ1-3	CASSTRQVAGNTIYF	TGTGCCAGCAGCACGAGACAGGTTGCGGGAAACACCATATATTTT
few	NA	TRBV2	TRBJ1-2	CASSGGLNYGYTF	TGTGCCAGCAGTGGGGGCCTTAACTATGGCTACACCTTC
many	NA	TRBV2	TRBJ2-5	CASSNNREAETQYF	TGTGCCAGCAGTAACAACAGGGAGGCGGAGACCCAGTACTTC
NA	TRBD2	TRBV29-1	TRBJ2-5	CSLGGETQYF	TGCAGCCTCGGGGGGGAGACCCAGTACTTC
few	TRBD1	TRBV6-2/TRBV6-3	TRBJ1-6	CASSATGASYNSPLHF	TGTGCCAGCAGTGCTACAGGGGCCTCCTATAATTCACCCCTCCACTTT
NA	NA	TRBV2	TRBJ2-5	CASSTGWETQYF	TGTGCCAGCAGTACAGGGTGGGAGACCCAGTACTTC
NA	NA	TRBV6-1	TRBJ1-1	CASSDAWDTEAFF	TGTGCCAGCAGTGACGCATGGGACACTGAAGCTTTCTTT
NA	NA	TRBV11-2	TRBJ2-2	CASSFYGGSGTGELFF	TGTGCCAGCAGCTTTTACGGAGGGAGCGGAACCGGGGAGCTGTTTTTT
NA	NA	TRBV20-1	TRBJ1-1	CSASSRVNTEAFF	TGCAGTGCTAGTAGCCGGGTGAACACTGAAGCTTTCTTT
NA	TRBD1	TRBV7-2	TRBJ1-6	CASSLVGTGSSPLHF	TGTGCCAGCAGCCTAGTAGGGACAGGGTCCTCACCCCTCCACTTT
NA	NA	TRBV3-1	TRBJ1-1	CASSQAVGRTEAFF	TGTGCCAGCAGCCAAGCCGTCGGGAGGACTGAAGCTTTCTTT
NA	NA	TRBV7-9	TRBJ2-3	CASSSPPRGSPDTQYF	TGTGCCAGCAGCTCCCCTCCTCGGGGGAGTCCAGATACGCAGTATTTT
few	NA	TRBV12-3/TRBV12-4	TRBJ2-5	CASRSRRGETQYF	TGTGCCAGCAGAAGCCGTAGGGGGGAGACCCAGTACTTC
few	TRBD2	TRBV20-1	TRBJ2-7	CSAHSTGGNYEQYF	TGCAGTGCCCACTCGACGGGGGGAAACTACGAGCAGTACTTC
NA	NA	TRBV6-5	TRBJ1-1	CASTLTRGDTEAFF	TGTGCCAGCACTTTGACCCGGGGGGACACTGAAGCTTTCTTT